A single sample is the source of the 8 T cell receptor beta chains below, sequenced in a study of tumor-infiltrating lymphocytes in primary liver carcinoma. A primer in the constant region served to generate TCR beta cDNA from 450 to 600 ng of total RNA. Three nested multiplex PCR rounds, a slightly modified ARM-PCR method, built the TCR beta libraries. Use of TRBV1-TRBV30 forward primers with a C-beta reverse primer characterized the first two PCR rounds, which lasted around 9 cycles each. TCRdb used MiXCR to reprocess the multiplex PCR reads, holding one entry per CDR3 protein. The sample holds roughly 32,000 distinct CDR3 sequences, roughly 74% seen once. Investigators took RNA and DNA out together from 20-30 mg of unsorted bulk tissue. Sequencing was performed on liver tumor tissue from sampling region 4. The subset is: tumor region T4, right-lateral pole. The receptors come from a man between 35 and 55 years old with primary liver carcinoma and hepatitis B virus infection.

On this clonotype: Since a much larger clone is just one base distant, this may be a read error. This chain links TRBV4-1 with TRBJ2-7; tentative D call: TRBD1 (5 bases). There are 14 residues in the CDR3. V was cut by 11 bases and J by 5 bases, with 22 bases left in between. Germline-derived CDR1 and CDR2 are MGHRA and YSYEKL. Here the CDR3 DNA reads TGCGCCGGCGGCCTCCTATGGGTAGGGGACGAGCAGTACTTC. The encoded protein is CAGGLLWVGDEQYF.

About this clonotype: The junction and the germline gene differ at one end; a read error may be behind it. The chain joins TRBV11-1 to TRBJ1-6; D might be TRBD1 (5 bases). CDR1 and CDR2 from the germline V gene are SGHAT and FQDESV (reference sequence). This CDR3 is built from 13 residues. The CDR3 loop reads CASSRTLASSLHF. The CDR3 DNA reads as TGTGCTAGCAGCCGGACACTGGCTTCATCCCTCCACTTT.

V and J are TRBV7-8 and TRBJ1-2; D may be TRBD1 (6 bases). CDR1 SGHVS and CDR2 FQNEAQ come from the germline V gene. This CDR3 is built from 13 residues. CDR3 coding DNA: TGTACCATCAGCCCGCATAAGGGGGGGGGCTACACCTTC. This codes for CTISPHKGGGYTF.

Remarks on this clonotype: This likely comes from a read error, as the CDR3 has no conserved phenylalanine or tryptophan at its end. The J gene is TRBJ1-1, the V gene TRBV5-5; D call uncertain. CDR3 length equals 15 residues. Trimming removed 4 bases from V and 3 bases from J, with 16 bases in between. Germline lookup yields CDR1 SGHKS and CDR2 YYEKEE (reference sequence). CDR3 coding DNA: TGTGCCAGCAGCCATGATGGTGAGCGATACACTGAAGCTTTCTTG. It is translated as CASSHDGERYTEAFL.

To note about this clonotype: The conserved phenylalanine or tryptophan normally closing the CDR3 is absent here, so this likely arose from a read error. The gene calls are TRBV6-6 and TRBJ1-1; 7 bases fit TRBD1. Germline V gene sequence: CDR1 MNHNY, CDR2 SVGAGI (reference sequence). This CDR3 spans 14 amino acids. The CDR3, as DNA: TGTGCCAGCAGTGGGACAGAGGTAGGGACTGGAGCTTTCCTT. Protein: CASSGTEVGTGAFL.

As for this clonotype: The germline gene is not matched at one end of the junction; a read error may be the cause. V gene TRBV24-1 combines with J gene TRBJ1-1; unclear D gene. The germline gives CDR1 KGHDR, CDR2 SFDVKD. This CDR3 is built from 15 residues. CDR3 protein: CATSDSSLGNTETSF. CDR3 nucleotides: TGTGCCACCAGTGATTCTTCTTTGGGCAACACTGAAACTTCCTTT.

A remark on this clonotype: The final CDR3 position lacks the conserved phenylalanine or tryptophan, pointing to a likely read error. This chain links TRBV14 with TRBJ2-1, with 8 bases identical to TRBD2. Germline CDR1 reads SGHDN; CDR2 reads FVKESK. CDR3 length equals 16 residues. CDR3 sequence (DNA): TGTGCGAGCAGTGCCGTAGCGGGATGGGTAAACGATGAGCAGTTCTCC. Translating it yields CASSAVAGWVNDEQFS.

Worth noting for this clonotype: At one end the junction does not follow the germline gene, possibly because of a read error. The chain recombines TRBV6-6 with TRBJ2-7; 9 bases line up with TRBD1. The CDR3 totals 17 residues. Germline V gene lookup returns CDR1 MNHNY and CDR2 SVGAGI (reference sequence). The CDR3 sequence: CANRPGLNRGQNYEQCF. Written as DNA, the CDR3 is TGTGCCAACCGCCCTGGACTAAACAGGGGGCAGAACTACGAGCAGTGCTTC.